This T cell receptor (beta chain) was found in a study of T cell responses to AZD1222 COVID-19 vaccine. TCRdb keeps only in-frame clones here, not all; method: immunoSEQ multiplex PCR. The sample yields more than 100,000 clones, 88% seen once. The CDR3 is 16 amino acids. Per the germline V gene, CDR1 is SGHKS and CDR2 is YYEKEE (reference sequence). Unmatched junction bases numbered 7, after V lost 4 bases and J lost 1 base. This receptor was taken from an adult in good health. The sequencing used peripheral blood, collected on day 0 of AZD1222 vaccination. The rearrangement joins TRBV5-5 to TRBJ2-7, with 11 bases matching TRBD1. As DNA, the CDR3 is TGTGCCAGCAGCCACAGGGACAGGGGGAATTCCTACGAGCAGTACTTC. Its protein product is CASSHRDRGNSYEQYF.